The T cell receptor beta chain under discussion was sequenced for a study of T cells after yellow fever vaccination (dated by TCRdb to the late 2010s). At the level of the whole study: Libraries from fractions with low cell numbers were prepared with the SMART-Seq v4 Ultra Low Input RNA kit. The cohort comprised two healthy male donors, one aged 18 to 30 and one aged 30 to 40 years. Blood was collected at multiple timepoints before and after primary and secondary immunization, and bulk PBMC replicates and cell subsets were isolated. To follow T-cell clones before and after primary and booster YFV17D yellow fever vaccination, bulk TCR alpha and beta repertoires were sequenced over time. General conclusions and limits of the study: The study included only a couple of donors, which limits how far the findings can be generalized. Because abundant contaminating clonotypes from the bulk population could be contained in FACS-sorted repertoires, computational filtering was required. After the booster, most clones that had expanded after primary vaccination were detected again (approximately 96% of CD4 and under 90% of CD8), suggesting broad maintenance of memory. A small share of clonotypes occurred in both CD4 and CD8 compartments, likely arising from convergent recombination. Compared with the primary T-cell response, the secondary T-cell response was weaker but faster, peaking on day 5 rather than day 15.

Sample treatment or condition, as interpreted from the label and publication: live attenuated yellow fever vaccine strain. At every blood-draw timepoint, two biological replicates of bulk PBMCs were collected. PBMCs were isolated from peripheral blood using a standard Ficoll-Paque protocol. TriZol was used to extract RNA from bulk PBMCs, CD4 and CD8 fractions, and dextramer-positive and dextramer-negative fractions. On this clonotype itself: The antigen this receptor binds is unknown. No clone much larger than this one lies a single base away; base qualities are absent.

TCRdb records Illumina NovaSeq 6000 as the sequencer. TCR cDNA was made using 5'RACE template switching, a step that added a universal primer site and unique molecular identifiers. Priming of cDNA synthesis was performed from both the TCR alpha and TCR beta constant segments. Two PCR steps were used to amplify libraries, with sample barcodes and sequencing adapters being added in the second step. Libraries were sequenced on Illumina HiSeq 2500 (2x100 bp) or NovaSeq (2x150 bp). The authors' analysis ran thus. MIGEC handled demultiplexing of reads and collapsing into UMI consensus sequences, while MiXCR performed V(D)J alignment. Vaccine-responding clonotypes were defined with edgeR using replicate PBMC samples, requiring FDR below 0.01 and a log2 fold change above 5 up to day 15. CD4 or CD8 identity was assigned to each bulk clonotype according to whether the clonotype was present at higher abundance in the sequenced CD4 repertoire or the sequenced CD8 repertoire. TCRdb's own reprocessing of the public reads used fastp at Q25 and MiXCR and kept productive beta chains. Rows are combined by CDR3 protein, so each entry shows the most common genes and DNA. TCRdb, not the authors, supplied the V and J calls. The sample data list 400,000 or so distinct CDR3 sequences, and roughly 20% of these were observed just once. In total, the top ten clones hold over 15% of the sample.

The input for sequencing was PBMCs, taken before the yellow fever booster vaccination. The TCR sequence derives from a man between 18 and 35 years old who received the YFV17D yellow fever vaccine.

The CDR3 in this case is CASSLFGNPDTDTQYF. The DNA sequence is as follows: TGTGCCAGCAGCTTATTTGGTAACCCCGACACAGATACGCAGTATTTT. The chain uses TRBV7-9 and TRBJ2-3; no D segment can be confidently identified. Including cysteine and phenylalanine, the CDR3 has 16 amino acids. Of all the DNA, just the CDR3 is kept, 48 bases in frame from base 1. CDR1 SEHNR and CDR2 FQNEAQ are derived from the germline V gene (reference sequence). Trimming takes 2 bases from V and 2 bases from J, and the germline ends sit 14 bases apart.